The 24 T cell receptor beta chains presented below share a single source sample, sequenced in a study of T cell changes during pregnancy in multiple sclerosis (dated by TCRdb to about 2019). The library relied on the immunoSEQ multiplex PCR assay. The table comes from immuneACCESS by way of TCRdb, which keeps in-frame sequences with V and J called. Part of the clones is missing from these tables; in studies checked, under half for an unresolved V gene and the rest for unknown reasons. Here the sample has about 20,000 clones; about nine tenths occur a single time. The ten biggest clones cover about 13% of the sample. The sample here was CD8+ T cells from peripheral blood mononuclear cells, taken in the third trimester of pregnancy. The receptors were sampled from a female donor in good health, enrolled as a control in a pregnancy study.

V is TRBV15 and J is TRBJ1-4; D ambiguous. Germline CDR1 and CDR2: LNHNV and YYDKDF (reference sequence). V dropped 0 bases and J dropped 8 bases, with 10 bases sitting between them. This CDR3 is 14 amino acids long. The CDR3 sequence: CATSRDRGGEKLFF. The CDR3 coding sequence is TGTGCCACCAGCAGAGATCGGGGAGGCGAAAAACTGTTTTTT.

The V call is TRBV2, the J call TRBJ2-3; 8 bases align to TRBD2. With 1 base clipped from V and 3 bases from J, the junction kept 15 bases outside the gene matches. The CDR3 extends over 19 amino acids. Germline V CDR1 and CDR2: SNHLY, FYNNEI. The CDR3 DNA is TGTGCCAGCAGTGAAGTGGGAGGGGGAGCGGGAGCGAGGACAGATACGCAGTATTTT. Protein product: CASSEVGGGAGARTDTQYF.

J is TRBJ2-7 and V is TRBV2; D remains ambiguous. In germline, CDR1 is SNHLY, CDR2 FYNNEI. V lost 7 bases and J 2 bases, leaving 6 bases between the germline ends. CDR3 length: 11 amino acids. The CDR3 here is CASIGAYEQYF. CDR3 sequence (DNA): TGTGCCAGCATTGGAGCCTACGAGCAGTACTTC.

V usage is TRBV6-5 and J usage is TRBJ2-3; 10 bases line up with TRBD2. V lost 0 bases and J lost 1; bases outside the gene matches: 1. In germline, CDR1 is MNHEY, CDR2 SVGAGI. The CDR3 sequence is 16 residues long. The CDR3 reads CASSYSTSGGTDTQYF. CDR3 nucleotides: TGTGCCAGCAGTTACTCCACTAGCGGGGGCACAGATACGCAGTATTTT.

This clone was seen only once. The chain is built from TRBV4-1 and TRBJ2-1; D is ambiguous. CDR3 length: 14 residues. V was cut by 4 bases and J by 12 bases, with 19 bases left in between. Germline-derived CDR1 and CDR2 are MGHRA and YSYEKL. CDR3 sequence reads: CASSLNPRGSVQFF. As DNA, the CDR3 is TGCGCCAGCAGCCTAAACCCCCGCGGATCAGTGCAGTTCTTC.

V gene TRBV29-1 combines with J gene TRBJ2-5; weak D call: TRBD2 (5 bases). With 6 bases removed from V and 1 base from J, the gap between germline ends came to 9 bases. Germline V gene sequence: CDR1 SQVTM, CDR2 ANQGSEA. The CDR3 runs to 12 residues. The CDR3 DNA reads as TGCAGCGTCTCTCTAGCCCAAGAGACCCAGTACTTC. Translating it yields CSVSLAQETQYF.

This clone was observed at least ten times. CDR3 nucleotides: TGTGCCAGCAGCCTGAGCTCCTACAATGAGCAGTTCTTC. As protein: CASSLSSYNEQFF. The genes are TRBV27 and TRBJ2-1; D is unresolved. V lost 6 bases to trimming and J lost 0 bases, with 6 bases between them. The V gene's germline CDR1 is MNHEY and CDR2 SMNVEV (reference sequence). The CDR3 covers 13 residues.

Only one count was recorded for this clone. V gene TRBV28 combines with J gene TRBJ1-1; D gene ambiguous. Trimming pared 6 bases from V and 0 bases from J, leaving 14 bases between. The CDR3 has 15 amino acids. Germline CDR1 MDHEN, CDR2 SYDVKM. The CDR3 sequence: CASRHSGRLNTEAFF. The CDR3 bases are TGTGCCAGCAGACATTCGGGGAGATTGAACACTGAAGCTTTCTTT.

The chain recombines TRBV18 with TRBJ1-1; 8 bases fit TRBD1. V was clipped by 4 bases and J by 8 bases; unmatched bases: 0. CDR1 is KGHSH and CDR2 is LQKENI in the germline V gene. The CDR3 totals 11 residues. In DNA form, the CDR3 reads TGTGCCAGCTCACGGACAGGGGAAGCTTTCTTT. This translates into CASSRTGEAFF. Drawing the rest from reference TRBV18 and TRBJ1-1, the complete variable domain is NAGVMQNPRHLVRRRGQEARLRCSPMKGHSHVYWYRQLPEEGLKFMVYLQKENIIDESGMPKERFSAEFPKEGPSILRIQQVVRGDSAAYFCASSRTGEAFFGQGTRLTVV.

The CDR3 coding sequence is TGCAGCGTTGAGGTGGGGGGGCCCTACGAGCAGTACTTC. Translated, it gives CSVEVGGPYEQYF. V gene TRBV29-1 combines with J gene TRBJ2-7, with D tentatively TRBD2 (7 bases). The CDR3 runs to 13 residues. CDR1 and CDR2 (germline): SQVTM, ANQGSEA. V dropped 3 bases and J dropped 2 bases, with 11 bases sitting between them.

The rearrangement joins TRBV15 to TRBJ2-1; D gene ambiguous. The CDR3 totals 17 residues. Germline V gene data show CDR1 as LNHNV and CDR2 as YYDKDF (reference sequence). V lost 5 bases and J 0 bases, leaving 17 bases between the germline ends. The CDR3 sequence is CATSSTVADSSYNEQFF. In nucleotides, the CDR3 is TGTGCCACCAGCTCCACGGTGGCTGACTCCTCCTACAATGAGCAGTTCTTC.

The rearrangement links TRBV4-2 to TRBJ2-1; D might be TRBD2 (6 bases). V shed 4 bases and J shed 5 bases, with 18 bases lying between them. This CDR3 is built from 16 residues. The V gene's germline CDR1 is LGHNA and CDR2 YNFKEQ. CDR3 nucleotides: TGTGCCAGCAGCCCAAGTGGCGGGATCGTCGACAATGAGCAGTTCTTC. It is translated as CASSPSGGIVDNEQFF.

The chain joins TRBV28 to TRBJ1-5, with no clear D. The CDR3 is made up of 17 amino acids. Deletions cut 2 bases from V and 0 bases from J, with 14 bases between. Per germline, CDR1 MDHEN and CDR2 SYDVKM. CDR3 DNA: TGTGCCAGCAGTTTAGGTTGGGCCGGTTATAGCAATCAGCCCCAGCATTTT. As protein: CASSLGWAGYSNQPQHF.

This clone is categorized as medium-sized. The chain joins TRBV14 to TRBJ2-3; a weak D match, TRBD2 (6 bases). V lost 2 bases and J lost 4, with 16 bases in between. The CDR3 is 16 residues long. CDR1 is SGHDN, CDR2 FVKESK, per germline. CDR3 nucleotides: TGTGCCAGCAGCCAATCCCTTTTCGGGGGAGCAGATACGCAGTATTTT. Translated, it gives CASSQSLFGGADTQYF.

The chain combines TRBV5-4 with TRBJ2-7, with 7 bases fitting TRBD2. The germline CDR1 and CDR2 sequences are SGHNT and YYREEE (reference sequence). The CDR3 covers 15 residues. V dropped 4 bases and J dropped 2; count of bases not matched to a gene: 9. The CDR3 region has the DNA TGTGCCAGCAGCCAAGTAAGCGGGGCCACCTACGAGCAGTACTTC. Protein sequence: CASSQVSGATYEQYF.

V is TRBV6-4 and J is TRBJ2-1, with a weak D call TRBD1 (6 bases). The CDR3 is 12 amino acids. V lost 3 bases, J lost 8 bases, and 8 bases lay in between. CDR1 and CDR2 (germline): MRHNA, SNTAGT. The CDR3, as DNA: TGTGCCAGCAGTGAGGACAGCCATGAGCAGTTCTTC. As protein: CASSEDSHEQFF.

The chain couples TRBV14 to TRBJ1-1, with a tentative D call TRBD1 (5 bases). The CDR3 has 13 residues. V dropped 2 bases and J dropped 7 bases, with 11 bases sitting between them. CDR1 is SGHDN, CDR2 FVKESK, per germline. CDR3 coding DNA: TGTGCCAGCAGCCAATCCCCGGGACTTGAAGCTTTCTTT. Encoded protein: CASSQSPGLEAFF.

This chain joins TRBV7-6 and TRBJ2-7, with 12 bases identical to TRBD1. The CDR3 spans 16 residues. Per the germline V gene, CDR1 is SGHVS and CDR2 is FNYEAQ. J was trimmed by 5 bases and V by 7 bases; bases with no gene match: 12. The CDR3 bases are TGTGCCAGCACTCCTAGGGGGGGACAGGGGGCTGACGAGCAGTACTTC. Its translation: CASTPRGGQGADEQYF.

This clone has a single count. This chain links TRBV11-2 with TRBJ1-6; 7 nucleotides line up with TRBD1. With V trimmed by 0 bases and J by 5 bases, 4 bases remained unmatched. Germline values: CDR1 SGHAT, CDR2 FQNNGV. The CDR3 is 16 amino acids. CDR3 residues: CASSLDRDSHNSPLHF. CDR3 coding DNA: TGTGCCAGCAGCTTAGATAGGGACAGTCATAATTCACCCCTCCACTTT.

This CDR3 is CASSLGHTSTDTQYF. CDR3 coding DNA: TGTGCCAGCAGTCTCGGACATACTAGCACAGATACGCAGTATTTT. This chain uses TRBV11-2 with TRBJ2-3, with D possibly TRBD1 on 5 matching bases. With 6 bases removed from V and 0 bases from J, the gap between germline ends came to 13 bases. This CDR3 comprises 15 residues. Germline-derived CDR1 and CDR2 are SGHAT and FQNNGV.

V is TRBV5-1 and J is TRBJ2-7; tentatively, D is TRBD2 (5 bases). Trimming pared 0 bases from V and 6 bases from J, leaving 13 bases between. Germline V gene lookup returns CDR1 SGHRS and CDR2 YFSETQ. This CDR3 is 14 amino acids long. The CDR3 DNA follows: TGCGCCAGCAGCTTGGACACCCCGGGGTTCGAGCAGTACTTC. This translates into CASSLDTPGFEQYF.

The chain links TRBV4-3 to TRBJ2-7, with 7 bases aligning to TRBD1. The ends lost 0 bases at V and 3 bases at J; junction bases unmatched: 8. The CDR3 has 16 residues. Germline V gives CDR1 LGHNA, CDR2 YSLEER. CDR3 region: CASSQDRGGARYEQYF. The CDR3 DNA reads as TGCGCCAGCAGCCAAGACCGAGGGGGCGCACGCTACGAGCAGTACTTC.

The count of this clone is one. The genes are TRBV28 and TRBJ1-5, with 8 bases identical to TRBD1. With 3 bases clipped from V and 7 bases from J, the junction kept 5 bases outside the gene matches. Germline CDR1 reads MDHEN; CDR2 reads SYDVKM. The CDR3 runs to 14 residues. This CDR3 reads CASSFQGASQPQHF. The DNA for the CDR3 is TGTGCCAGCAGTTTCCAGGGGGCGAGCCAGCCCCAGCATTTT. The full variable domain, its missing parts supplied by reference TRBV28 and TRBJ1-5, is DVKVTQSSRYLVKRTGEKVFLECVQDMDHENMFWYRQDPGLGLRLIYFSYDVKMKEKGDIPEGYSVSREKKERFSLILESASTNQTSMYLCASSFQGASQPQHFGDGTRLSIL.

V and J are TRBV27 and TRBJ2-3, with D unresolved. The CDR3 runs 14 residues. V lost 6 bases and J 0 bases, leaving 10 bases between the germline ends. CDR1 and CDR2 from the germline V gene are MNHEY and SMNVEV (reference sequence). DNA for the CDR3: TGTGCCAGCAGCCTAGACCATAGCACAGATACGCAGTATTTT. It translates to CASSLDHSTDTQYF.